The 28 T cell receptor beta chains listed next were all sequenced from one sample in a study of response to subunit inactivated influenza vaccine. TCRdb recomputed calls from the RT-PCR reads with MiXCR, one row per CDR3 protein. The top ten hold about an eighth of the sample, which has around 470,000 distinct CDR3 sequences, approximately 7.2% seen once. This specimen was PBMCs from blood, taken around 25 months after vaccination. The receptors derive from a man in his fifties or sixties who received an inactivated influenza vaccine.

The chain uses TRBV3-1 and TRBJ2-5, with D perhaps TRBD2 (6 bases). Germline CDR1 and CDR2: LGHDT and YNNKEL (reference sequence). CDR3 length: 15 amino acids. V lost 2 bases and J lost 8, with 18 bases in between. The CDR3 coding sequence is TGTGCCAGCAGCCAAAGTTTGGAGGGGAGAGATACCCAGTACTTC. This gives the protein CASSQSLEGRDTQYF.

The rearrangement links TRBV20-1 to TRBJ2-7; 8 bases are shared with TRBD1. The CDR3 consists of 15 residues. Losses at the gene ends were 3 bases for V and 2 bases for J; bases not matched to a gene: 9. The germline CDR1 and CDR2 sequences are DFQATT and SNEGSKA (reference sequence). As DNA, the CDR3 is TGCAGTGCTAGGGAGTATGGGACAGGAACCTACGAGCAGTACTTC. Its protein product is CSAREYGTGTYEQYF.

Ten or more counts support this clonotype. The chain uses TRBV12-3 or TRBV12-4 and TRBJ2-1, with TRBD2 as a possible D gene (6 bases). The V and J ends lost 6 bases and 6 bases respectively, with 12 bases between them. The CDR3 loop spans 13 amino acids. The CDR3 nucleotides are TGTGCCAGCAGACCTCAGGGACTCAATGAGCAGTTCTTC. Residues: CASRPQGLNEQFF.

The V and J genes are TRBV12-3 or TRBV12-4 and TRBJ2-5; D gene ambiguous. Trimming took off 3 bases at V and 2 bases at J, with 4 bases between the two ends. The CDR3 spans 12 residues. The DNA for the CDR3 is TGTGCCAGCAGTTTTTTGCAAGAGACCCAGTACTTC. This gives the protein CASSFLQETQYF.

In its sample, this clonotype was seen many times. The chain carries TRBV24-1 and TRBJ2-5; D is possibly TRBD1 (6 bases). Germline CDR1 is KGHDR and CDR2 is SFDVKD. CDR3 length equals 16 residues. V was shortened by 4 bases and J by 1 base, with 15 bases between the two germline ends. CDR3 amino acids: CATSDRQGRGQETQYF. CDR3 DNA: TGTGCCACCAGTGACCGCCAGGGGAGAGGCCAAGAGACCCAGTACTTC.

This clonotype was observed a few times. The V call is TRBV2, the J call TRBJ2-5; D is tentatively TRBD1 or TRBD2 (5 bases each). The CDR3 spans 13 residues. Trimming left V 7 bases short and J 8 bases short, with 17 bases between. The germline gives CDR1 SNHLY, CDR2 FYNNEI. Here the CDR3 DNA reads TGTGCCAGCACCCGGGACCTCATGGGTACCCAGTACTTC. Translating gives CASTRDLMGTQYF.

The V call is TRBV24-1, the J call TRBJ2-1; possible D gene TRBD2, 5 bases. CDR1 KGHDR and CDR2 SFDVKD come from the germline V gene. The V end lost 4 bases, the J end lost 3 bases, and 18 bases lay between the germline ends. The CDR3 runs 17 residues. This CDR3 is CATSERASKKLYNEQFF. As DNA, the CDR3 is TGTGCCACCAGTGAGAGGGCTAGCAAAAAACTCTACAATGAGCAGTTCTTC.

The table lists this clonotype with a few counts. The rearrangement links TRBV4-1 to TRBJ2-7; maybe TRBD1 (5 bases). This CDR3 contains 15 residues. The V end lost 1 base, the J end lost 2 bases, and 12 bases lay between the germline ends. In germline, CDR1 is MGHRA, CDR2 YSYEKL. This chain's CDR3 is CASSQATGPTYEQYF. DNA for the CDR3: TGCGCCAGCAGCCAAGCAACAGGTCCGACCTACGAGCAGTACTTC.

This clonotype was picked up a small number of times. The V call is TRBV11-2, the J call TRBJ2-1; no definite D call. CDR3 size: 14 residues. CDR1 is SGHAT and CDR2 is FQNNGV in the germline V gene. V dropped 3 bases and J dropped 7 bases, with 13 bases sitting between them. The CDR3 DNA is TGTGCCAGCAGCTTCTTCAGAATACCAAATGAGCAGTTCTTC. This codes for CASSFFRIPNEQFF. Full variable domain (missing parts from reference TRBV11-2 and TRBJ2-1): EAGVAQSPRYKIIEKRQSVAFWCNPISGHATLYWYQQILGQGPKLLIQFQNNGVVDDSQLPKDRFSAERLKGVDSTLKIQPAKLEDSAVYLCASSFFRIPNEQFFGPGTRLTVL.

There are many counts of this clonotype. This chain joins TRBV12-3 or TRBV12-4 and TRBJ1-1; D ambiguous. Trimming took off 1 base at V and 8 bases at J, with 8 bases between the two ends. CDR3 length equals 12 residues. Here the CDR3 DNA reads TGTGCCAGCAGTTTAGTCTCCAGGGAAGCTTTCTTT. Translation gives CASSLVSREAFF.

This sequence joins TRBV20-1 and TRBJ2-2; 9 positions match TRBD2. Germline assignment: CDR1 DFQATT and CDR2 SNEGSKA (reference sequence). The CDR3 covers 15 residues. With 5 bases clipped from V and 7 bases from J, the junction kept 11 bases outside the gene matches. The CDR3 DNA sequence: TGCAGTGCTGCCGCGGGGGGGCTTCTTTTCGGGGAGCTGTTTTTT. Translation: CSAAAGGLLFGELFF.

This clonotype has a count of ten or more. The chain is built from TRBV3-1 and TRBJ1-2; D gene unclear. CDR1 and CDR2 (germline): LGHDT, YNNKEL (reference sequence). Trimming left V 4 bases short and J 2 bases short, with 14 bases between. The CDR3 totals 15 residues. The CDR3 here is CASSRLREGNYGYTF. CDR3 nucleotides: TGTGCCAGCAGCCGTCTTAGGGAGGGAAACTATGGCTACACCTTC. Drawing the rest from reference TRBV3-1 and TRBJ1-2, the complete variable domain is DTAVSQTPKYLVTQMGNDKSIKCEQNLGHDTMYWYKQDSKKFLKIMFSYNNKELIINETVPNRFSPKSPDKAHLNLHINSLELGDSAVYFCASSRLREGNYGYTFGSGTRLTVV.

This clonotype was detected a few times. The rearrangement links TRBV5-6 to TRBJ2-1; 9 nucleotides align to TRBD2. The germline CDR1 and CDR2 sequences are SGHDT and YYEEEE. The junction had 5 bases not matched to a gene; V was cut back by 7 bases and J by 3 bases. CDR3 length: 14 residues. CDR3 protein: CASGTRGGYNEQFF. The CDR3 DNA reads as TGTGCCAGCGGGACGCGGGGGGGCTACAATGAGCAGTTCTTC.

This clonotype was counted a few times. The CDR3 sequence is CASTRQGGARTGELFF. For the CDR3, the DNA is TGTGCCAGCACGCGACAGGGGGGGGCGCGAACCGGGGAGCTGTTTTTT. The V gene is TRBV7-9, the J gene TRBJ2-2; 9 nucleotides match TRBD1. The trim removed 7 bases at V and 5 bases at J, leaving 11 bases unmatched. CDR1 is SEHNR and CDR2 is FQNEAQ in the germline V gene (reference sequence). The CDR3 contains 16 residues.

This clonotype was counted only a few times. The CDR3 loop is CASSDYLAGAYNEQFF. CDR3 nucleotides: TGTGCCAGCAGCGACTATCTAGCGGGAGCCTACAATGAGCAGTTCTTC. The rearrangement joins TRBV11-2 to TRBJ2-1, with 10 bases that match TRBD2. The CDR3 consists of 16 residues. The ends lost 5 bases at V and 2 bases at J; junction bases unmatched: 6. CDR1 is SGHAT and CDR2 is FQNNGV in the germline V gene. The variable domain in full, completed from reference TRBV11-2 and TRBJ2-1, reads EAGVAQSPRYKIIEKRQSVAFWCNPISGHATLYWYQQILGQGPKLLIQFQNNGVVDDSQLPKDRFSAERLKGVDSTLKIQPAKLEDSAVYLCASSDYLAGAYNEQFFGPGTRLTVL.

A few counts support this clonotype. The chain's CDR3 is CASSSKGLEFEQYF. CDR3 nucleotides: TGTGCCAGCAGCTCTAAGGGGTTAGAGTTCGAGCAGTACTTC. This rearrangement joins TRBV7-9 to TRBJ2-7; a possible D gene is TRBD1 (5 bases). Germline V gives CDR1 SEHNR, CDR2 FQNEAQ (reference sequence). Trimming shortened V by 4 bases and J by 6 bases, and 16 bases separated the two germline ends. The CDR3 covers 14 residues.

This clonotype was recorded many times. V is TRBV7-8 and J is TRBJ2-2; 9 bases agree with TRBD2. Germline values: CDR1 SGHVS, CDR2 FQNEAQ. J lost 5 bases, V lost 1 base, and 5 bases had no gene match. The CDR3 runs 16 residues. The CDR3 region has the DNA TGTGCCAGCAGCTTAGGGAGTAGCGGGAGAACCGGGGAGCTGTTTTTT. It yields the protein CASSLGSSGRTGELFF. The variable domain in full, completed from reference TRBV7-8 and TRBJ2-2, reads GAGVSQSPRYKVAKRGQDVALRCDPISGHVSLFWYQQALGQGPEFLTYFQNEAQLDKSGLPSDRFFAERPEGSVSTLKIQRTQQEDSAVYLCASSLGSSGRTGELFFGEGSRLTVL.

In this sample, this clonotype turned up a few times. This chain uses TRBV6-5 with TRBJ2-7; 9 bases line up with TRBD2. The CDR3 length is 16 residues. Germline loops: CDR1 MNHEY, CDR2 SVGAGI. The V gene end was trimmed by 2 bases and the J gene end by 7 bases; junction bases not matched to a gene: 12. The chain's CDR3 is CASSYQGRGGRREQYF. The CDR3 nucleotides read TGTGCCAGCAGTTACCAAGGGCGGGGGGGCCGGCGAGAGCAGTACTTC.

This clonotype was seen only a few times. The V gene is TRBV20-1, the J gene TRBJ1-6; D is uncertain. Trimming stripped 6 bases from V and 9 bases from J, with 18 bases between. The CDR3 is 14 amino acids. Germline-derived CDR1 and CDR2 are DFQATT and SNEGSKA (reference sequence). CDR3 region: CSAQEAPEGSPLHF. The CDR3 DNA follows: TGCAGTGCCCAGGAGGCTCCTGAGGGTTCACCCCTCCACTTT.

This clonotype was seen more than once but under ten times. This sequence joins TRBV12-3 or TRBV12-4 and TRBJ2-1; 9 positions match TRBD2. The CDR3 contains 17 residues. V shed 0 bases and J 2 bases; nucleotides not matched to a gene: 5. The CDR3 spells CASSLARLAGTYNEQFF. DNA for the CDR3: TGTGCCAGCAGTTTAGCGCGGCTAGCGGGGACCTACAATGAGCAGTTCTTC.

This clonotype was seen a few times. CDR3: CSVEGVASTDTQYF. The CDR3 region has the DNA TGCAGCGTTGAGGGGGTAGCGAGCACAGATACGCAGTATTTT. This chain connects TRBV29-1 to TRBJ2-3, with D tentatively TRBD1 or TRBD2 (5 bases each). This CDR3 is 14 amino acids long. Trimming stripped 3 bases from V and 0 bases from J, with 10 bases between. From germline, CDR1 is SQVTM and CDR2 ANQGSEA.

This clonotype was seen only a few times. CDR3 bases: TGTGCCAGCAGCTTAGCGCCGGAGGGCAGCAATCAGCCCCAGCATTTT. Translating it yields CASSLAPEGSNQPQHF. The chain carries TRBV7-8 and TRBJ1-5; D gene uncertain. The V gene's germline CDR1 is SGHVS and CDR2 FQNEAQ. V was clipped by 0 bases and J by 1 base, with 10 bases between them. This CDR3 comprises 16 residues.

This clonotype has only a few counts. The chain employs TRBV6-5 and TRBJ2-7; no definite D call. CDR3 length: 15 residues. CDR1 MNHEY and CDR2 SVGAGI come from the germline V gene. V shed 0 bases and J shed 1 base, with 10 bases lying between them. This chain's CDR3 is CASSYSRVGSYEQYF. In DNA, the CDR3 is TGTGCCAGCAGTTACTCACGGGTAGGGTCCTACGAGCAGTACTTC.

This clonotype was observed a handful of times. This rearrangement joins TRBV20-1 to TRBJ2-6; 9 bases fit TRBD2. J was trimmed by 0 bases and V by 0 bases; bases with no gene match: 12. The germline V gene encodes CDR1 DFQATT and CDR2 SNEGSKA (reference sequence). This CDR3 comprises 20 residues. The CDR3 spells CSARDGSTSGLSSGANVLTF. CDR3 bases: TGCAGTGCTAGAGATGGGTCGACTAGCGGACTAAGCTCTGGGGCCAACGTCCTGACTTTC.

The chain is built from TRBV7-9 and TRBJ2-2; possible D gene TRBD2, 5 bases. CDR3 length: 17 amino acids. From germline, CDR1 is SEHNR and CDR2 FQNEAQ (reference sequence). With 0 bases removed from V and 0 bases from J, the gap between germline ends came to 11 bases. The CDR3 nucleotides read TGTGCCAGCAGCTTAGCGATAAGCGGAACGAACACCGGGGAGCTGTTTTTT. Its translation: CASSLAISGTNTGELFF.

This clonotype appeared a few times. The CDR3 DNA sequence: TGTGCCAGCAGCTTAATGGGTCGGGGGGCAGATACGCAGTATTTT. Translated, it gives CASSLMGRGADTQYF. The V and J genes are TRBV7-3 and TRBJ2-3, with TRBD2 identical over 7 bases. Trimming at V came to 1 base and at J to 4 bases, leaving 5 bases not matched to a gene. Germline CDR1 reads SGHTA; CDR2 reads FQGTGA. The CDR3 runs to 15 residues.

CDR3 nucleotide sequence: TGTGCCAGCACCCTACGGGACCTATCCCAAGAGACCCAGTACTTC. Its protein is CASTLRDLSQETQYF. The chain uses TRBV28 and TRBJ2-5; D could derive from TRBD1 or TRBD2 (5 bases each). Germline CDR1 is MDHEN and CDR2 is SYDVKM. V was trimmed by 7 bases and J by 1 base, leaving 16 bases between them. This CDR3 is 15 amino acids long. The whole variable domain, remainder taken from reference TRBV28 and TRBJ2-5, is DVKVTQSSRYLVKRTGEKVFLECVQDMDHENMFWYRQDPGLGLRLIYFSYDVKMKEKGDIPEGYSVSREKKERFSLILESASTNQTSMYLCASTLRDLSQETQYFGPGTRLLVL.

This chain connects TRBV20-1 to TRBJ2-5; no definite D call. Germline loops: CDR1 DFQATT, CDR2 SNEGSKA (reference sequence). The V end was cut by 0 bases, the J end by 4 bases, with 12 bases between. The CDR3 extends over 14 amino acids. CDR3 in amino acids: CSARERLVVETQYF. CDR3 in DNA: TGCAGTGCTAGAGAGAGACTGGTGGTAGAGACCCAGTACTTC.